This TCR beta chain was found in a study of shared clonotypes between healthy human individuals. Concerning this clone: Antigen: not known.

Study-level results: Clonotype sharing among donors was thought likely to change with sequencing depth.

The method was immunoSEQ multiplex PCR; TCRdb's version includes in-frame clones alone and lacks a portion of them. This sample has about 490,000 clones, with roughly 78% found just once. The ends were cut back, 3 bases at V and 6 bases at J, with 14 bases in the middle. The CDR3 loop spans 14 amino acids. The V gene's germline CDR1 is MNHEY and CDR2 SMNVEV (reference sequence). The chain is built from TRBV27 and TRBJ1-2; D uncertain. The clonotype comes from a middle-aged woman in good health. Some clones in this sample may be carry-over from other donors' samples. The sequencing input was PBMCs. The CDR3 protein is CASSFWKLTHGYTF. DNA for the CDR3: TGTGCCAGCAGTTTTTGGAAATTGACTCATGGCTACACCTTC.